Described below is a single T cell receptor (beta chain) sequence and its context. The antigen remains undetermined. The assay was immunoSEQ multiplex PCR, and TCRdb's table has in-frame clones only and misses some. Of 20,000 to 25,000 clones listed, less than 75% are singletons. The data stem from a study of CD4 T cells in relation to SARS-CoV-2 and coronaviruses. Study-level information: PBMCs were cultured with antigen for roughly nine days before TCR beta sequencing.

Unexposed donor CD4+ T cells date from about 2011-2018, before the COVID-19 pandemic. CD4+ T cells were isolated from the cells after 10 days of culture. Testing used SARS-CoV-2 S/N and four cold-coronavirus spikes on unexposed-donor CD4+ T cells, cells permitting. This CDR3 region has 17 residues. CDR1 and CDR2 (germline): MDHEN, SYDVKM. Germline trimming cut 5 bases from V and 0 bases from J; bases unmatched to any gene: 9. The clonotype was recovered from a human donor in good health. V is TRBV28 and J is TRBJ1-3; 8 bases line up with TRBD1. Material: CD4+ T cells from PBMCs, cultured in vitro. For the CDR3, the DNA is TGTGCCAGCAGTCCTTTGGACAGGGAGCCCTCTGGAAACACCATATATTTT. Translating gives CASSPLDREPSGNTIYF.